This TCR beta chain was profiled in a study of response to subunit inactivated influenza vaccine. The study, taken as a whole, reports: Each seasonal flu vaccination may recruit only limited new T cells, authors suggested.

Turning to this clonotype: Its target is unknown.

V shed 9 bases, J shed 1 base, and the junction held 8 bases outside the gene matches. The V gene's germline CDR1 is MDHEN and CDR2 SYDVKM. The CDR3 spans 14 residues. A single record per CDR3 protein comes from TCRdb applying MiXCR to the RT-PCR reads. The table shows 450,000 to 700,000 distinct CDR3 sequences, with approximately 14% occurring only once. The clonotype comes from a man between 45 and 60 years old who received an inactivated influenza vaccine. This sample comprised PBMCs from blood, obtained about 13 days after vaccination. J is TRBJ2-5 and V is TRBV28; 7 bases map to TRBD1. The DNA for the CDR3 is TGTGCCAGGTTTGGGACAGCCCTCCAAGAGACCCAGTACTTC. It yields the protein CARFGTALQETQYF.